Shown below are 12 T cell receptor beta chains from a single sample sequenced in a study of control samples from healthy donors and cancer patients. The assay was immunoSEQ multiplex PCR, and TCRdb's table has in-frame clones only and misses some. The table has 230,000 or so clones, about 94% seen once. The specimen was blood. The receptors were gathered from a man in his fifties in good health.

This rearrangement joins TRBV7-9 to TRBJ1-2, with D possibly TRBD1 on 5 matching bases. Germline V lookup: CDR1 SEHNR, CDR2 FQNEAQ (reference sequence). This CDR3 has 13 residues. Deletions cut 5 bases from V and 6 bases from J, with 13 bases between. The CDR3 sequence is CASSQGDFHGYTF. The CDR3 bases are TGTGCCAGCAGCCAAGGGGATTTTCATGGCTACACCTTC.

This rearrangement joins TRBV24-1 to TRBJ2-3; TRBD2 agrees at 11 bases. After removal of 8 bases from V and 5 bases from J, the junction contained 20 bases not matched to a gene. This CDR3 spans 19 amino acids. Germline CDR1 reads KGHDR; CDR2 reads SFDVKD. CDR3 DNA: TGTGCCACCACAGACCACACCGGGACTAGCGGACCCGCCGGAGATACGCAGTATTTT. Amino acid sequence: CATTDHTGTSGPAGDTQYF.

The V call is TRBV29-1, the J call TRBJ1-5; D not certain. Germline V lookup: CDR1 SQVTM, CDR2 ANQGSEA. Trimming cost V 6 bases and J 1 base, with 13 bases left between them. This CDR3 is 14 amino acids long. The CDR3 loop reads CSVAIPGSNQPQHF. In DNA form, the CDR3 reads TGCAGCGTCGCTATTCCGGGGAGCAATCAGCCCCAGCATTTT.

The V gene is TRBV18, the J gene TRBJ1-5; D gene ambiguous. The CDR3 spans 15 residues. Germline CDR1 KGHSH, CDR2 LQKENI. The germline V and J ends were trimmed by 6 bases and 7 bases, with 19 bases remaining between them. In nucleotides, the CDR3 is TGTGCCAGCTCTCAAGGACGTAAAGAAGAACAGCCCCAGCATTTT. Protein sequence: CASSQGRKEEQPQHF. Based on the CDR3 plus reference TRBV18 and TRBJ1-5, the full variable domain is NAGVMQNPRHLVRRRGQEARLRCSPMKGHSHVYWYRQLPEEGLKFMVYLQKENIIDESGMPKERFSAEFPKEGPSILRIQQVVRGDSAAYFCASSQGRKEEQPQHFGDGTRLSIL.

This clone has a handful of counts. This chain uses TRBV6-5 with TRBJ1-2; tentative D call: TRBD1 (5 bases). The CDR3 spans 15 residues. V dropped 5 bases and J dropped 2 bases, with 15 bases sitting between them. Germline CDR1 and CDR2: MNHEY and SVGAGI. This CDR3 is CASSPSWTPNYGYTF. CDR3 nucleotide sequence: TGTGCCAGCAGTCCCTCTTGGACACCGAACTATGGCTACACCTTC.

In DNA form, the CDR3 reads TGCGCCAGCAGACCTCCATCCAGGGAGGAATATCAGCCCCAGCATTTT. It codes for CASRPPSREEYQPQHF. V and J are TRBV5-1 and TRBJ1-5, with a weak D call TRBD1 (5 bases). The ends were cut back, 5 bases at V and 5 bases at J, with 20 bases in the middle. The germline gives CDR1 SGHRS, CDR2 YFSETQ. CDR3 length equals 16 residues. Variable domain in full (rest from reference TRBV5-1 and TRBJ1-5): KAGVTQTPRYLIKTRGQQVTLSCSPISGHRSVSWYQQTPGQGLQFLFEYFSETQRNKGNFPGRFSGRQFSNSRSEMNVSTLELGDSALYLCASRPPSREEYQPQHFGDGTRLSIL.

The J gene is TRBJ1-2, the V gene TRBV29-1, with D perhaps TRBD1 (6 bases). The V end lost 6 bases, the J end lost 1 base, and 9 bases lay between the germline ends. The CDR3 covers 12 residues. Germline lookup yields CDR1 SQVTM and CDR2 ANQGSEA. The chain's CDR3 is CSVQGVNYGYTF. Here the CDR3 DNA reads TGCAGCGTACAGGGAGTTAACTATGGCTACACCTTC.

V usage is TRBV5-1 and J usage is TRBJ2-3; D remains unclear. Deletions cut 0 bases from V and 0 bases from J, with 11 bases between. The CDR3 contains 16 residues. Germline CDR1 reads SGHRS; CDR2 reads YFSETQ. Here the CDR3 reads CASSLDSDLSTDTQYF. CDR3 nucleotides: TGCGCCAGCAGCTTGGATAGTGATTTGAGCACAGATACGCAGTATTTT.

In nucleotides, the CDR3 is TGCGCCAGCAGCCCGGGCCGGGGGTCCATGACAGATACGCAGTATTTT. It specifies CASSPGRGSMTDTQYF. V usage is TRBV5-1 and J usage is TRBJ2-3; weak D call: TRBD2 (6 bases). V lost 4 bases and J 3 bases, leaving 18 bases between the germline ends. Per the germline V gene, CDR1 is SGHRS and CDR2 is YFSETQ. This CDR3 spans 16 amino acids.

The rearrangement uses TRBV18 and TRBJ2-1; D is ambiguous. Germline V lookup: CDR1 KGHSH, CDR2 LQKENI. The CDR3 sequence is 13 residues long. The V end was cut by 2 bases, the J end by 7 bases, with 9 bases between. The CDR3 protein is CASSPGRVNEQFF. The CDR3 DNA is TGTGCCAGCTCACCAGGCCGTGTTAATGAGCAGTTCTTC.

The J gene is TRBJ2-3, the V gene TRBV5-1, with 10 bases lining up with TRBD2. The CDR3 sequence is 16 residues long. Trimming cost V 4 bases and J 5 bases; bases outside gene matches: 10. The germline gives CDR1 SGHRS, CDR2 YFSETQ. The CDR3 is CASSRLAGTRRDTQYF. CDR3 DNA: TGCGCCAGCAGCCGACTAGCGGGTACCCGGAGAGATACGCAGTATTTT. The whole variable domain, remainder taken from reference TRBV5-1 and TRBJ2-3, is KAGVTQTPRYLIKTRGQQVTLSCSPISGHRSVSWYQQTPGQGLQFLFEYFSETQRNKGNFPGRFSGRQFSNSRSEMNVSTLELGDSALYLCASSRLAGTRRDTQYFGPGTRLTVL.

This chain connects TRBV7-2 to TRBJ1-2; D uncertain. This CDR3 is built from 14 residues. V was pared by 3 bases and J by 0 bases, with 8 bases between. From germline, CDR1 is SGHTA and CDR2 FQGNSA. The CDR3 DNA sequence: TGTGCCAGCAGCTTTGGCGTCGCTAACTATGGCTACACCTTC. As protein: CASSFGVANYGYTF.